The TCR beta chain described here comes from a study of identifying expanded T cells in peripheral blood. Overall study findings and caveats: Technical replicates showed about 1.1 changed clones; around two weeks about 16.4; four weeks 19.

No infections or other immune events were documented during collection. The CDR3 runs 15 residues. The V gene's germline CDR1 is SEHNR and CDR2 FQNEAQ (reference sequence). V trimming: 4 bases; J trimming: 5 bases; junction bases outside the gene matches: 7. Comment on this clone: Its antigen is still unknown.

TCRdb's table, derived via immunoSEQ multiplex PCR, lists solely in-frame clones and lacks some. The sample lists about 110,000 clones, around 90% occurring once. This chain uses TRBV7-9 with TRBJ2-1, with 8 bases identical to TRBD1. This receptor was obtained from a person between 18 and 75 years old in good health. Sequenced sample: blood. Written as DNA, the CDR3 is TGTGCCAGCAGCTCCACTTGGGGACAGGACAATGAGCAGTTCTTC. This sequence encodes CASSSTWGQDNEQFF.